This is a list of T cell receptor beta chains from one sample in a study of blood T cell repertoires in COVID-19. The data were produced by immunoSEQ multiplex PCR, yet TCRdb's version contains in-frame clones alone and is incomplete. The data hold some 290,000 clones, with around 87% observed a single time. Input material: peripheral blood. Receptors originate from a woman in her forties with COVID-19, enrolled during active disease. Each CDR3 is given with its conserved first and last residue. A D gene is named only where the DNA matches it firmly. Some rows have no size entry. The others give once, few or many, or a class for an expanded clone.

j_call: TRBJ1-5; clone_size: .; v_call: TRBV12-5; d_call: .; cdr3_aa: CASGLVVPDSKNQPQHF; cdr3_nt: TGTGCTAGTGGTTTGGTGGTACCGGACAGCAAAAATCAGCCCCAGCATTTT
j_call: TRBJ1-2; clone_size: .; v_call: TRBV12-3/TRBV12-4; d_call: .; cdr3_aa: CASSLSGSRGYTF; cdr3_nt: TGTGCCAGCAGCCTCTCTGGCTCCAGAGGCTACACCTTC
j_call: TRBJ2-3; clone_size: .; v_call: TRBV4-3; d_call: .; cdr3_aa: CASSQDTGTDTQYF; cdr3_nt: TGCGCCAGCAGCCAGGATACAGGCACAGATACGCAGTATTTT
j_call: TRBJ1-6; clone_size: .; v_call: TRBV28; d_call: TRBD1; cdr3_aa: CASSLPGQGAFKNSPLHF; cdr3_nt: TGTGCCAGCAGTCTACCGGGACAGGGGGCGTTTAAGAATTCACCCCTCCACTTT
j_call: TRBJ1-1; clone_size: once; v_call: TRBV3-1/TRBV3-2; d_call: .; cdr3_aa: CASSPHLGRRTPAGGTEAFF; cdr3_nt: TGTGCCAGCAGCCCCCACCTAGGCCGCCGGACACCAGCCGGCGGCACTGAAGCTTTCTTT
j_call: TRBJ2-1; clone_size: .; v_call: TRBV6-5; d_call: TRBD2; cdr3_aa: CALTGGRSYNEQFF; cdr3_nt: TGTGCCTTGACGGGGGGGCGGTCCTACAATGAGCAGTTCTTC
j_call: TRBJ1-1; clone_size: .; v_call: TRBV18; d_call: .; cdr3_aa: CASSPSQNTEAFF; cdr3_nt: TGTGCCAGCTCACCATCACAAAACACTGAAGCTTTCTTT
j_call: TRBJ2-2; clone_size: .; v_call: TRBV3-1/TRBV3-2; d_call: TRBD2; cdr3_aa: CASSQAGGRGELFF; cdr3_nt: TGTGCCAGCAGCCAAGCGGGAGGTCGGGGGGAGCTGTTTTTT
j_call: TRBJ2-7; clone_size: .; v_call: TRBV20-1; d_call: .; cdr3_aa: CSASAGTISYEQYF; cdr3_nt: TGCAGTGCTAGTGCCGGGACAATATCCTACGAGCAGTACTTC
j_call: TRBJ2-3; clone_size: .; v_call: TRBV5-1; d_call: TRBD1; cdr3_aa: CASVRDRAGDTQYF; cdr3_nt: TGCGCCAGCGTCCGGGACAGGGCAGGAGATACGCAGTATTTT
j_call: TRBJ2-2; clone_size: once; v_call: TRBV28; d_call: TRBD2; cdr3_aa: CASSPTGTSITGELFF; cdr3_nt: TGTGCCAGCAGTCCTACCGGGACTAGTATCACCGGGGAGCTGTTTTTT
j_call: TRBJ2-7; clone_size: .; v_call: TRBV7-2; d_call: TRBD2; cdr3_aa: CASSLKTSGSSYEQYF; cdr3_nt: TGTGCCAGCAGCTTAAAAACTAGCGGGAGCTCCTACGAGCAGTACTTC
j_call: TRBJ1-1; clone_size: .; v_call: TRBV3-1/TRBV3-2; d_call: .; cdr3_aa: CASSLGSVDTEAFF; cdr3_nt: TGTGCCAGCAGCTTAGGGAGCGTGGACACTGAAGCTTTCTTT
j_call: TRBJ1-1; clone_size: once; v_call: TRBV3-1/TRBV3-2; d_call: TRBD1; cdr3_aa: CASSSDRGHTEAFF; cdr3_nt: TGTGCCAGCAGCTCGGACAGGGGTCACACTGAAGCTTTCTTT
j_call: TRBJ1-1; clone_size: .; v_call: TRBV28; d_call: TRBD1; cdr3_aa: CAGGDSSMNTEAFF; cdr3_nt: TGTGCCGGTGGGGACAGCTCCATGAACACTGAAGCTTTCTTT
j_call: TRBJ2-3; clone_size: .; v_call: TRBV24-1; d_call: TRBD2; cdr3_aa: CATSASGGATDTQYF; cdr3_nt: TGTGCCACCAGTGCTAGCGGGGGGGCCACAGATACGCAGTATTTT
j_call: TRBJ1-5; clone_size: once; v_call: TRBV24-1; d_call: .; cdr3_aa: CATSQAVEPQHF; cdr3_nt: TGTGCCACCAGTCAGGCAGTGGAGCCCCAGCATTTT
j_call: TRBJ1-5; clone_size: once; v_call: TRBV18; d_call: .; cdr3_aa: CASSPTSSNQPQHF; cdr3_nt: TGTGCCAGCTCACCTACCAGTAGCAATCAGCCCCAGCATTTT
j_call: TRBJ2-1; clone_size: .; v_call: TRBV28; d_call: .; cdr3_aa: CASSLGGRPYNEQFF; cdr3_nt: TGTGCCAGCAGTTTAGGGGGCCGACCCTACAATGAGCAGTTCTTC
j_call: TRBJ2-2; clone_size: .; v_call: TRBV9; d_call: .; cdr3_aa: CASSVSSGTQTGELFF; cdr3_nt: TGTGCCAGCAGCGTCTCCTCCGGGACACAAACCGGGGAGCTGTTTTTT
j_call: TRBJ2-4; clone_size: .; v_call: TRBV7-2; d_call: TRBD2; cdr3_aa: CASNVAGAIAKNIQYF; cdr3_nt: TGTGCCAGCAACGTAGCGGGAGCCATAGCCAAAAACATTCAGTACTTC
j_call: TRBJ1-1; clone_size: .; v_call: TRBV11-2; d_call: .; cdr3_aa: CASSLTASNTEAFF; cdr3_nt: TGTGCCAGCAGCTTAACAGCTTCTAACACTGAAGCTTTCTTT
j_call: TRBJ2-5; clone_size: .; v_call: TRBV28; d_call: .; cdr3_aa: CASSLGGQETQYF; cdr3_nt: TGTGCCAGCAGCTTAGGAGGGCAAGAGACCCAGTACTTC
j_call: TRBJ1-3; clone_size: .; v_call: TRBV19; d_call: .; cdr3_aa: CASSIGSGNTIYF; cdr3_nt: TGTGCCAGTAGTATCGGGTCGGGAAACACCATATATTTT
j_call: TRBJ2-3; clone_size: .; v_call: TRBV29-1; d_call: TRBD2; cdr3_aa: CSVSGLAGGPGTDTQYF; cdr3_nt: TGCAGCGTCTCGGGACTAGCGGGGGGGCCTGGCACAGATACGCAGTATTTT
j_call: TRBJ2-7; clone_size: .; v_call: TRBV4-2; d_call: TRBD1; cdr3_aa: CASSTPGQGSEQYF; cdr3_nt: TGTGCCAGCAGCACACCGGGACAGGGCTCCGAGCAGTACTTC
j_call: TRBJ2-3; clone_size: .; v_call: TRBV6-2/TRBV6-3; d_call: .; cdr3_aa: CASSLRRGSTDTQYF; cdr3_nt: TGTGCCAGCAGTCTACGGCGGGGCAGCACAGATACGCAGTATTTT
j_call: TRBJ1-2; clone_size: once; v_call: TRBV5-1; d_call: TRBD1; cdr3_aa: CASSFSHPGQGADGYTF; cdr3_nt: TGCGCCAGCAGCTTTTCTCACCCGGGACAGGGGGCCGACGGCTACACCTTC
j_call: TRBJ2-7; clone_size: .; v_call: TRBV5-6; d_call: .; cdr3_aa: CASSLRVGQGFPYEQYF; cdr3_nt: TGTGCCAGCAGCTTAAGGGTAGGGCAGGGGTTCCCCTACGAGCAGTACTTC
j_call: TRBJ1-1; clone_size: .; v_call: TRBV6-5; d_call: .; cdr3_aa: CASSYLRENTEAFF; cdr3_nt: TGTGCCAGCAGTTACCTCCGGGAGAACACTGAAGCTTTCTTT
j_call: TRBJ2-5; clone_size: .; v_call: TRBV29-1; d_call: TRBD1; cdr3_aa: CSVGGTGQETQYF; cdr3_nt: TGCAGCGTTGGCGGGACAGGACAAGAGACCCAGTACTTC
j_call: TRBJ2-7; clone_size: .; v_call: TRBV6-5; d_call: TRBD2; cdr3_aa: CASSYLRLAGTEQYF; cdr3_nt: TGTGCCAGCAGTTACTTAAGACTAGCGGGGACCGAGCAGTACTTC
j_call: TRBJ2-7; clone_size: .; v_call: TRBV19; d_call: TRBD2; cdr3_aa: CASRILAGDYEQYF; cdr3_nt: TGTGCCAGTAGGATACTAGCGGGAGACTACGAGCAGTACTTC
j_call: TRBJ2-7; clone_size: .; v_call: TRBV2; d_call: TRBD1; cdr3_aa: CASRFPGQGPYEQYF; cdr3_nt: TGTGCCAGCAGGTTTCCTGGACAGGGCCCCTACGAGCAGTACTTC
j_call: TRBJ1-5; clone_size: .; v_call: TRBV7-2; d_call: .; cdr3_aa: CASSLGGRSNQPQHF; cdr3_nt: TGTGCCAGCAGCTTAGGGGGCCGCAGCAATCAGCCCCAGCATTTT
j_call: TRBJ1-2; clone_size: .; v_call: TRBV28; d_call: .; cdr3_aa: CASSPGALGYTF; cdr3_nt: TGTGCCAGCAGTCCAGGGGCTCTCGGCTACACCTTC
j_call: TRBJ2-1; clone_size: .; v_call: TRBV18; d_call: TRBD1; cdr3_aa: CASSPLTGTGSSSYNEQFF; cdr3_nt: TGTGCCAGCTCACCTCTTACCGGGACAGGGAGCAGCTCCTACAATGAGCAGTTCTTC
j_call: TRBJ1-1; clone_size: .; v_call: TRBV21-1; d_call: .; cdr3_aa: CASSKTFMGCRGAFF; cdr3_nt: TGTGCCAGCAGCAAAACCTTTATGGGGTGTAGGGGAGCTTTCTTT
j_call: TRBJ1-4; clone_size: .; v_call: TRBV25-1; d_call: TRBD1; cdr3_aa: CASSDRGQPNEKLFF; cdr3_nt: TGTGCCAGCAGTGATAGGGGACAGCCTAATGAAAAACTGTTTTTT
j_call: TRBJ1-5; clone_size: .; v_call: TRBV28; d_call: TRBD1; cdr3_aa: CASSLRQGSFQPQHF; cdr3_nt: TGTGCCAGCAGCCTAAGACAGGGAAGTTTCCAGCCCCAGCATTTT
j_call: TRBJ2-5; clone_size: .; v_call: TRBV28; d_call: .; cdr3_aa: CASSLGRQTQYF; cdr3_nt: TGTGCCAGCAGTCTAGGGAGGCAGACCCAGTACTTC
j_call: TRBJ1-1; clone_size: .; v_call: TRBV7-9; d_call: TRBD1; cdr3_aa: CASSLSQGVRNTEAFF; cdr3_nt: TGTGCCAGCAGCTTGAGTCAGGGGGTGAGGAACACTGAAGCTTTCTTT
j_call: TRBJ1-5; clone_size: .; v_call: TRBV19; d_call: .; cdr3_aa: CASRPEFRSNQPQHF; cdr3_nt: TGTGCCAGTAGGCCAGAGTTCAGGAGCAATCAGCCCCAGCATTTT
j_call: TRBJ1-2; clone_size: .; v_call: TRBV9; d_call: .; cdr3_aa: CASSEDSGPYGYTF; cdr3_nt: TGTGCCAGCAGCGAGGACAGTGGCCCGTATGGCTACACCTTC
j_call: TRBJ1-2; clone_size: .; v_call: TRBV10-1; d_call: .; cdr3_aa: CASGKTGRYGYTF; cdr3_nt: TGCGCCAGCGGCAAAACAGGCAGATATGGCTACACCTTC
j_call: TRBJ2-7; clone_size: .; v_call: TRBV5-4; d_call: .; cdr3_aa: CASSFAGNYEQYF; cdr3_nt: TGTGCCAGCAGCTTCGCAGGGAACTACGAGCAGTACTTC
j_call: TRBJ2-3; clone_size: .; v_call: TRBV28; d_call: .; cdr3_aa: CASSSGMIASSTDTQYF; cdr3_nt: TGTGCCAGCAGTTCCGGAATGATAGCCTCTAGCACAGATACGCAGTATTTT
j_call: TRBJ2-3; clone_size: .; v_call: TRBV28; d_call: TRBD1; cdr3_aa: CASTNYRGPTDTQYF; cdr3_nt: TGTGCCAGCACTAATTACAGGGGCCCCACAGATACGCAGTATTTT
j_call: TRBJ1-5; clone_size: .; v_call: TRBV19; d_call: TRBD1; cdr3_aa: CASSDRANQPQHF; cdr3_nt: TGTGCCAGTAGTGACAGGGCAAATCAGCCCCAGCATTTT
j_call: TRBJ2-3; clone_size: .; v_call: TRBV5-1; d_call: .; cdr3_aa: CASSLQGLGTDTQYF; cdr3_nt: TGCGCCAGCAGTCTCCAGGGACTTGGCACAGATACGCAGTATTTT
j_call: TRBJ2-7; clone_size: few; v_call: TRBV28; d_call: .; cdr3_aa: CASSLREGARGFYEQYF; cdr3_nt: TGTGCCAGCAGTTTACGGGAGGGGGCGCGGGGATTCTACGAGCAGTACTTC
j_call: TRBJ1-1; clone_size: .; v_call: TRBV10-3; d_call: .; cdr3_aa: CAISERVWNTEAFF; cdr3_nt: TGTGCCATCAGTGAACGGGTGTGGAACACTGAAGCTTTCTTT
j_call: TRBJ1-2; clone_size: .; v_call: TRBV4-3; d_call: .; cdr3_aa: CASSQDSPVFNGYTF; cdr3_nt: TGCGCCAGCAGCCAAGATTCGCCAGTTTTCAATGGCTACACCTTC
j_call: TRBJ1-1; clone_size: .; v_call: TRBV29-1; d_call: .; cdr3_aa: CSVAGGGGTEAFF; cdr3_nt: TGCAGCGTTGCGGGGGGAGGTGGAACTGAAGCTTTCTTT
j_call: TRBJ1-2; clone_size: .; v_call: TRBV4-3; d_call: TRBD1; cdr3_aa: CASSHHLLTGTGGAYGYTF; cdr3_nt: TGCGCCAGCAGCCATCACCTCCTTACCGGGACAGGGGGCGCATATGGCTACACCTTC
j_call: TRBJ2-1; clone_size: .; v_call: TRBV30; d_call: TRBD2; cdr3_aa: CASHSSGNEQFF; cdr3_nt: TGTGCTTCGCACTCTAGCGGCAATGAGCAGTTCTTC
j_call: TRBJ1-2; clone_size: .; v_call: TRBV4-1; d_call: .; cdr3_aa: CASSQVYGNYGYTF; cdr3_nt: TGCGCCAGCAGCCAAGTGTACGGGAACTATGGCTACACCTTC
j_call: TRBJ2-1; clone_size: once; v_call: TRBV7-6; d_call: .; cdr3_aa: CASSLPGKNYNEQFF; cdr3_nt: TGTGCCAGCAGCCTCCCAGGGAAAAACTACAATGAGCAGTTCTTC
j_call: TRBJ1-2; clone_size: .; v_call: TRBV28; d_call: .; cdr3_aa: CASSFGHPNGYTF; cdr3_nt: TGTGCCAGCAGTTTTGGGCATCCAAATGGCTACACCTTC
j_call: TRBJ2-7; clone_size: .; v_call: TRBV5-1; d_call: TRBD2; cdr3_aa: CASSSSGGAYEQYF; cdr3_nt: TGCGCCAGCAGCTCTAGCGGGGGGGCCTACGAGCAGTACTTC